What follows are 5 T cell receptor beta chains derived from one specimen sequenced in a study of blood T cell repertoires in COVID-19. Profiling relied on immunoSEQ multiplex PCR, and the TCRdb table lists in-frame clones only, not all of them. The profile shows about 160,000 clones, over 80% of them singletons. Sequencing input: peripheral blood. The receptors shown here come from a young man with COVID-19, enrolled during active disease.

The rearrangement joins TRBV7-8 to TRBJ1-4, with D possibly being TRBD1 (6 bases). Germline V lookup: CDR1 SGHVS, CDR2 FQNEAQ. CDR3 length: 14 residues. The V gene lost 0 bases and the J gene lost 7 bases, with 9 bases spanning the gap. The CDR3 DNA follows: TGTGCCAGCAGCTTAGCGGGGGCTGCTGAAAAACTGTTTTTT. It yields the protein CASSLAGAAEKLFF.

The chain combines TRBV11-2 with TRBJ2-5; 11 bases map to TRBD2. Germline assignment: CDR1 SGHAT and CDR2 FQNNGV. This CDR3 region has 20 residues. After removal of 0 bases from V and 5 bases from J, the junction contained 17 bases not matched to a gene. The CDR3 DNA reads TGTGCCAGCAGCTTAGATAATTTCGGTGTGTTCCTAGCGGGAGGCGAGACCCAGTACTTC. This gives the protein CASSLDNFGVFLAGGETQYF.

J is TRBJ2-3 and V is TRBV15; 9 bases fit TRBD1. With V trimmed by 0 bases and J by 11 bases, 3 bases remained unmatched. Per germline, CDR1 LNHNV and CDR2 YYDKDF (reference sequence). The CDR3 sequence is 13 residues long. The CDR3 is CATSRDSGQGQYF. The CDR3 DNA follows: TGTGCCACCAGCAGAGATTCGGGACAGGGGCAGTATTTT.

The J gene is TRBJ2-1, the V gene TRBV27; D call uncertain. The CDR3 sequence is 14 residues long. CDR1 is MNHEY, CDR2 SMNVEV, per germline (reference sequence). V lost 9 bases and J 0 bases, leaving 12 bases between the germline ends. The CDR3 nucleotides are TGTGCCAGTAAGGTCCCTAGCTCCTACAATGAGCAGTTCTTC. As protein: CASKVPSSYNEQFF.

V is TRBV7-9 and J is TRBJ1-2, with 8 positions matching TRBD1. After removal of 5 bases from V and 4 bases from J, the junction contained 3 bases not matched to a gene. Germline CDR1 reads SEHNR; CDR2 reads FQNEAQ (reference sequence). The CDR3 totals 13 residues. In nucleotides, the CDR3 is TGTGCCAGCAGCCCGGGACAGGTCTATGGCTACACCTTC. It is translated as CASSPGQVYGYTF.